The 17 T cell receptor beta chains below were found in one sample sequenced in a study of blood T cell repertoires in COVID-19. Data came from immunoSEQ multiplex PCR; TCRdb stores just in-frame clones and leaves some out. Of over 80,000 clones in the sample, 74% were seen once. Specimen: peripheral blood. The receptors here all came from a man between 65 and 80 years old with COVID-19, enrolled during active disease.

This rearrangement joins TRBV29-1 to TRBJ1-2; D is uncertain. This CDR3 has 13 amino acids. Germline CDR1 and CDR2: SQVTM and ANQGSEA. V lost 2 bases and J lost 1, with 8 bases in between. CDR3 residues: CSVESGLNYGYTF. As DNA, the CDR3 is TGCAGCGTTGAATCAGGCCTTAACTATGGCTACACCTTC.

The chain has TRBV4-2 and TRBJ1-2; 7 nucleotides match TRBD1. Unmatched junction bases numbered 6, after V lost 1 base and J lost 4 bases. The CDR3 has 15 residues. The germline V gene encodes CDR1 LGHNA and CDR2 YNFKEQ. CDR3 protein: CASSQGGTDVYGYTF. DNA of the CDR3: TGTGCCAGCAGCCAAGGGGGGACAGATGTCTATGGCTACACCTTC.

CDR3 sequence reads: CAWSQSWGGYGYTF. CDR3 DNA: TGTGCCTGGAGTCAAAGCTGGGGCGGCTATGGCTACACCTTC. This sequence joins TRBV30 and TRBJ1-2; D may be TRBD1 (5 bases). CDR1 and CDR2 (germline): GTSNPN, SVGIG (reference sequence). The ends were cut back, 2 bases at V and 4 bases at J, with 14 bases in the middle. The CDR3 sequence is 14 residues long.

The chain couples TRBV4-3 to TRBJ2-7; D is uncertain. V lost 4 bases and J lost 6, with 16 bases in between. Germline V gene data show CDR1 as LGHNA and CDR2 as YSLEER. This CDR3 comprises 14 residues. CDR3 sequence (DNA): TGCGCCAGCAGCCCAACCGTGCCCGGTGGCGAGCAGTACTTC. It specifies CASSPTVPGGEQYF.

This sequence joins TRBV5-4 and TRBJ2-2, with 9 positions matching TRBD1. This CDR3 has 16 amino acids. V lost 4 bases, J lost 0 bases, and 4 bases stayed unmatched. Germline assignment: CDR1 SGHNT and CDR2 YYREEE (reference sequence). CDR3 in DNA: TGTGCCAGCAGCCCGGGACAGGGAGCGAACACCGGGGAGCTGTTTTTT. Encoded protein: CASSPGQGANTGELFF.

The chain couples TRBV11-2 to TRBJ2-7; 8 nucleotides agree with TRBD2. The germline gives CDR1 SGHAT, CDR2 FQNNGV. The CDR3 spans 15 residues. Germline trimming cut 1 base from V and 6 bases from J; bases unmatched to any gene: 8. The CDR3 DNA reads as TGTGCCAGCAGCTTAGGGGGAGCGGGAGTCGGCGAGCAGTACTTC. It specifies CASSLGGAGVGEQYF. The full variable domain, with the rest looked up from reference TRBV11-2 and TRBJ2-7, is EAGVAQSPRYKIIEKRQSVAFWCNPISGHATLYWYQQILGQGPKLLIQFQNNGVVDDSQLPKDRFSAERLKGVDSTLKIQPAKLEDSAVYLCASSLGGAGVGEQYFGPGTRLTVT.

The genes are TRBV6-4 and TRBJ2-2; 15 bases agree with TRBD2. Losses at the gene ends were 6 bases for V and 5 bases for J; bases not matched to a gene: 7. CDR3 length: 17 residues. The germline V gene has CDR1 MRHNA and CDR2 SNTAGT. The CDR3 sequence: CASSQGTSGRWTGELFF. In nucleotides, the CDR3 is TGTGCCAGCAGCCAGGGGACTAGCGGGAGGTGGACCGGGGAGCTGTTTTTT.

This clone was seen only a few times. The rearrangement joins TRBV2 to TRBJ2-7, with 7 bases matching TRBD1. V was pared by 4 bases and J by 0 bases, with 6 bases of the junction left unmatched. The CDR3 length is 15 residues. Germline V gene lookup returns CDR1 SNHLY and CDR2 FYNNEI. CDR3 coding DNA: TGTGCCAGCAGTGTGGCCGGGACAGACTCCTACGAGCAGTACTTC. Translating gives CASSVAGTDSYEQYF.

This chain joins TRBV19 and TRBJ2-1; 9 nucleotides align to TRBD1. The CDR3 contains 14 residues. Per the germline V gene, CDR1 is LNHDA and CDR2 is SQIVND (reference sequence). J gave up 9 bases and V 5 bases, and 8 bases lay outside the gene matches. CDR3 in DNA: TGTGCCAGTAGTCGGGGACAGGGAAGCCGTGAGCAGTTCTTC. As protein: CASSRGQGSREQFF.

The chain employs TRBV29-1 and TRBJ2-7; 12 positions agree with TRBD2. Germline V lookup: CDR1 SQVTM, CDR2 ANQGSEA. The CDR3 length is 13 residues. J lost 3 bases, V lost 6 bases, and 3 bases had no gene match. In nucleotides, the CDR3 is TGCAGCGTCAGACTAGCGGGAGACTACGAGCAGTACTTC. Protein sequence: CSVRLAGDYEQYF.

The chain employs TRBV29-1 and TRBJ2-6, with a possible D match to TRBD2 (6 bases). Per germline, CDR1 SQVTM and CDR2 ANQGSEA. The V gene lost 5 bases and the J gene lost 0 bases, with 23 bases spanning the gap. The CDR3 totals 19 residues. CDR3 in amino acids: CSVSMGGQTLISGANVLTF. CDR3 in DNA: TGCAGCGTTTCCATGGGAGGCCAAACCCTTATCTCTGGGGCCAACGTCCTGACTTTC.

The CDR3 DNA follows: TGTGCCAGCAGCGTAACAGGGTTCTCCTACGAGCAGTACTTC. It encodes CASSVTGFSYEQYF. The genes are TRBV9 and TRBJ2-7; a possible D gene is TRBD1 (6 bases). The CDR3 consists of 14 residues. The V gene lost 1 base and the J gene lost 0 bases, with 8 bases spanning the gap. The germline V gene encodes CDR1 SGDLS and CDR2 YYNGEE.

The chain combines TRBV19 with TRBJ1-6; 7 bases fit TRBD1. J lost 7 bases, V lost 6 bases, and 12 bases had no gene match. The CDR3 runs 16 residues. From germline, CDR1 is LNHDA and CDR2 SQIVND (reference sequence). CDR3 residues: CASRWDSPGRNSPLHF. The CDR3 nucleotides are TGTGCCAGTAGGTGGGACAGCCCAGGTAGAAATTCACCCCTCCACTTT. The full variable domain, with the rest looked up from reference TRBV19 and TRBJ1-6, is DGGITQSPKYLFRKEGQNVTLSCEQNLNHDAMYWYRQDPGQGLRLIYYSQIVNDFQKGDIAEGYSVSREKKESFPLTVTSAQKNPTAFYLCASRWDSPGRNSPLHFGNGTRLTVT.

The rearrangement uses TRBV21-1 and TRBJ2-2; TRBD2, the D gene given by the table, was not confirmed from the DNA. TRBV21-1 is marked as a pseudogene. CDR3 length: 18 amino acids. CDR3 sequence reads: CASSKNGTSGSGTGELFF. The CDR3 DNA is TGTGCCAGCAGCAAAAACGGGACTAGCGGGAGCGGGACCGGGGAGCTGTTTTTT.

There are a few counts of this clone. The genes are TRBV6-2 or TRBV6-3 and TRBJ2-7; TRBD2 aligns across 7 bases. Losses at the gene ends were 4 bases for V and 4 bases for J; bases not matched to a gene: 13. CDR3 size: 16 residues. Germline CDR1 reads MNHEY; CDR2 reads SVGEGT. CDR3 in amino acids: CASSFEVVRGGYEQYF. CDR3 coding DNA: TGTGCCAGCAGTTTCGAGGTCGTACGGGGAGGGTACGAGCAGTACTTC.

This clone was detected a few times. This chain joins TRBV9 and TRBJ2-7; 9 bases agree with TRBD1. Unmatched junction bases numbered 6, after V lost 4 bases and J lost 4 bases. Germline assignment: CDR1 SGDLS and CDR2 YYNGEE. The CDR3 runs to 14 residues. CDR3 loop: CASSQGQGIYEQYF. As DNA, the CDR3 is TGTGCCAGCAGCCAGGGACAGGGAATTTACGAGCAGTACTTC.

The rearrangement joins TRBV6-2 or TRBV6-3 to TRBJ2-1; TRBD1 agrees at 11 bases. CDR1 and CDR2 (germline): MNHEY, SVGEGT. The J segment lost 7 bases and the V segment lost 2 bases, leaving 4 bases of the junction unmatched. CDR3 length: 15 residues. CDR3 loop: CASSYAGQGANEQFF. The CDR3 coding sequence is TGTGCCAGCAGTTACGCAGGACAGGGGGCGAATGAGCAGTTCTTC.